Only a few counts were recorded for the clone carrying this TCR beta chain. The data derive from a study of blood T cell repertoires in COVID-19. Overall study context: The samples span acute and convalescent COVID-19 from the United States, Italy and Spain. Sample material is recorded as cDNA or gDNA derived from T cells, B-cell-depleted T cells, or PBMCs.

The data were produced by immunoSEQ multiplex PCR, yet TCRdb's version contains in-frame clones alone and is incomplete. The table records 250,000 to 350,000 clones, 70% to 90% of them present only once. Grouping used clinical history reported by participants in a survey and questionnaire. Donors in Cohort 3 counted as recovered after two negative PCRs, clearance, or symptom resolution. The germline V gene has CDR1 SGHDN and CDR2 FVKESK. This CDR3 comprises 13 residues. Trimming stripped 0 bases from V and 15 bases from J, with 15 bases between. The genes are TRBV14 and TRBJ2-1, with a possible D match to TRBD2 (7 bases). This TCR came from a woman aged 25 to 45 who had recovered from COVID-19. Sequencing used PBMCs or T cells enriched from blood (not recorded which). The CDR3, as DNA: TGTGCCAGCAGCCAAGATAGGGGGGGTCTGGGGTTCTTC. Its protein is CASSQDRGGLGFF. The full variable domain, in which reference TRBV14 and TRBJ2-1 provide the parts outside the CDR3, is EAGVTQFPSHSVIEKGQTVTLRCDPISGHDNLYWYRRVMGKEIKFLLHFVKESKQDESGMPNNRFLAERTGGTYSTLKVQPAELEDSGVYFCASSQDRGGLGFFGPGTRLTVL.